Listed here are 6 T cell receptor beta chains from one sample, sequenced in a study of T cell changes during pregnancy in multiple sclerosis. Repertoires were generated with immunoSEQ multiplex PCR, while TCRdb's copy carries only in-frame clones and drops some. Here the sample spans under 50,000 clones, around 93% being singletons. The sample was CD8+ T cells from peripheral blood mononuclear cells, taken before pregnancy. These receptors were taken from a female donor with multiple sclerosis, enrolled in a pregnancy study.

The chain combines TRBV7-8 with TRBJ2-7; D may be TRBD1 (5 bases). Deletions cut 5 bases from V and 2 bases from J, with 13 bases between. This CDR3 has 14 amino acids. Germline loops: CDR1 SGHVS, CDR2 FQNEAQ. CDR3 coding DNA: TGTGCCAGCAGCGCTCAGGGTTCCCCCTACGAGCAGTACTTC. Translated, it gives CASSAQGSPYEQYF.

The rearrangement joins TRBV27 to TRBJ2-6, with 7 bases that match TRBD2. CDR3 length equals 17 residues. Per germline, CDR1 MNHEY and CDR2 SMNVEV (reference sequence). Germline trimming cut 3 bases from V and 3 bases from J; bases unmatched to any gene: 8. CDR3 sequence: CASSFRAGEYGANVLTF. DNA for the CDR3: TGTGCCAGCAGTTTTAGGGCGGGAGAGTATGGGGCCAACGTCCTGACTTTC.

The rearrangement uses TRBV28 and TRBJ2-5; 11 nucleotides match TRBD2. Per germline, CDR1 MDHEN and CDR2 SYDVKM. This CDR3 contains 16 residues. The ends lost 5 bases at V and 4 bases at J; junction bases unmatched: 9. The CDR3 protein is CASSLSFSGGGETQYF. CDR3 in DNA: TGTGCCAGCAGTCTTTCCTTTAGCGGGGGGGGAGAGACCCAGTACTTC.

This rearrangement joins TRBV12-2 to TRBJ1-5; no check of the table's D call, TRBD1, against the DNA was made. TRBV12-2 is tagged as a pseudogene. The length of the CDR3 is 18 residues. The CDR3 sequence is CASRNLPGQAYSNQPQHF. CDR3 in DNA: TGTGCAAGTCGTAACCTTCCGGGACAAGCTTATAGCAATCAGCCCCAGCATTTT.

This clone rates as medium-sized. The chain combines TRBV29-1 with TRBJ2-2, with 13 bases that match TRBD2. V lost 7 bases and J lost 6; bases outside the gene matches: 11. The CDR3 consists of 16 residues. Looked up from germline, CDR1 is SQVTM and CDR2 is ANQGSEA. The CDR3 loop reads CSGLGLAGEAAGELFF. CDR3 sequence (DNA): TGCAGCGGCCTCGGACTAGCGGGAGAAGCCGCCGGGGAGCTGTTTTTT.

This chain connects TRBV5-4 to TRBJ1-1, with D perhaps matching TRBD1 (6 bases). The CDR3 spans 15 residues. CDR1 and CDR2 from the germline V gene are SGHNT and YYREEE (reference sequence). V gave up 2 bases and J gave up 4 bases, with 15 bases separating them. The CDR3 sequence: CASSLRGREITEAFF. CDR3 DNA: TGTGCCAGCAGCTTACGGGGGCGGGAGATCACTGAAGCTTTCTTT.